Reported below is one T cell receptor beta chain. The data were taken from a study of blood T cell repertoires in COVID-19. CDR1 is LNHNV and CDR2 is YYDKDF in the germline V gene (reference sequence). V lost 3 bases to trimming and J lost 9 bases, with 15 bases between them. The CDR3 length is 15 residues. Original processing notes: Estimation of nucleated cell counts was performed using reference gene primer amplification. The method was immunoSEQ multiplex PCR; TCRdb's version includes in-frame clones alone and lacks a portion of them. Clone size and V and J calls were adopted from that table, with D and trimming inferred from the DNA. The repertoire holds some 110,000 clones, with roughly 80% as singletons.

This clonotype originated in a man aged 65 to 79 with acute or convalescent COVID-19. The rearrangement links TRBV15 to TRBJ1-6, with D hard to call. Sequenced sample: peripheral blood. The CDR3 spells CATSSQEVASSPLHF. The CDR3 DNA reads TGTGCCACCAGCAGCCAGGAGGTAGCAAGTTCACCCCTCCACTTT.